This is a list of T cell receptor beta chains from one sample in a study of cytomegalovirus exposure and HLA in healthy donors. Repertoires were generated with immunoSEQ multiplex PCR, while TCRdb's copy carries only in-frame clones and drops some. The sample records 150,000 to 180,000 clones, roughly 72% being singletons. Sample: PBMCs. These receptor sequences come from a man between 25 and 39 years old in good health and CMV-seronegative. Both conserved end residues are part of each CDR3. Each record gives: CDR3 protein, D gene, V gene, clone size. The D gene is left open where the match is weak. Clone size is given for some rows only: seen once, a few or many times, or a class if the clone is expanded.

CDR3 protein: CASSPTLDYEQYF
D gene: -
V gene: TRBV18
clone size: -

CDR3 protein: CASSEGRLSNTEAFF
D gene: -
V gene: TRBV2
clone size: -

CDR3 protein: CASRSRWRAFF
D gene: -
V gene: TRBV6-1
clone size: -

CDR3 protein: CASSSGTSSYNEQFF
D gene: TRBD2
V gene: TRBV27
clone size: -

CDR3 protein: CASSPYRGGNSPLNF
D gene: TRBD1
V gene: TRBV7-2
clone size: -

CDR3 protein: CASSTNRGNEQYF
D gene: TRBD1
V gene: TRBV19
clone size: -

CDR3 protein: CASSYRTGNTGELFF
D gene: -
V gene: TRBV5-1
clone size: -

CDR3 protein: CASSEYIIVASRQPKGNTIYF
D gene: -
V gene: TRBV6-1
clone size: -

CDR3 protein: CASSLETGLTEAFF
D gene: TRBD1
V gene: TRBV7-2
clone size: -

CDR3 protein: CASSYGPAGANVLTF
D gene: -
V gene: TRBV6-5
clone size: few

CDR3 protein: CASSERLAGANEQFF
D gene: TRBD2
V gene: TRBV5-6
clone size: -

CDR3 protein: CASSRGRGEGETQYF
D gene: TRBD2
V gene: TRBV7-9
clone size: -

CDR3 protein: CAWGMGLAGGQSSYEQYF
D gene: TRBD2
V gene: TRBV30
clone size: few

CDR3 protein: CASSPVGALNQPQHF
D gene: -
V gene: TRBV5-8
clone size: -

CDR3 protein: CASSPPSNYGYTF
D gene: -
V gene: TRBV18
clone size: -

CDR3 protein: CASSLEGASGGAEQFF
D gene: TRBD2
V gene: TRBV11-2
clone size: once

CDR3 protein: CASSLWTGAAEQYF
D gene: TRBD1
V gene: TRBV5-1
clone size: -

CDR3 protein: CASIREGNQPQHF
D gene: -
V gene: TRBV6-1
clone size: -

CDR3 protein: CASSQQGGGRYEQYF
D gene: -
V gene: TRBV14
clone size: -

CDR3 protein: CATSRDPKETQYF
D gene: -
V gene: TRBV15
clone size: -

CDR3 protein: CASSIADRAGYTF
D gene: TRBD1
V gene: TRBV19
clone size: -

CDR3 protein: CAWRSTGGRYEQYF
D gene: -
V gene: TRBV30
clone size: -

CDR3 protein: CASSLDGLPTDTQYF
D gene: -
V gene: TRBV13
clone size: -

CDR3 protein: CASSEGVWGGSYEQYF
D gene: TRBD2
V gene: TRBV6-1
clone size: -

CDR3 protein: CASVQGSGNTIYF
D gene: -
V gene: TRBV6-6
clone size: -

CDR3 protein: CASSFYGGRGDTEAFF
D gene: -
V gene: TRBV5-1
clone size: -

CDR3 protein: CASTQLAGNMNTEAFF
D gene: -
V gene: TRBV5-5
clone size: few

CDR3 protein: CSVRTTDYGYTF
D gene: -
V gene: TRBV29-1
clone size: -

CDR3 protein: CSPTRGILSNQPQNF
D gene: -
V gene: TRBV29-1
clone size: once

CDR3 protein: CASSFGQGVKETQYF
D gene: TRBD1
V gene: TRBV28
clone size: -

CDR3 protein: CASSFSLLEGTSTDTQYF
D gene: -
V gene: TRBV7-9
clone size: -

CDR3 protein: CSVHDRTEAFF
D gene: -
V gene: TRBV29-1
clone size: -

CDR3 protein: CASSLGGTSYGYTF
D gene: -
V gene: TRBV7-9
clone size: -

CDR3 protein: CASSVDGGGGGDTGELFF
D gene: TRBD2
V gene: TRBV9
clone size: -

CDR3 protein: CASSENRGPTYEQYF
D gene: TRBD1
V gene: TRBV6-1
clone size: few

CDR3 protein: CASSYGNNYGYTF
D gene: -
V gene: TRBV6-6
clone size: -